A single sample gave rise to the 26 T cell receptor beta chains below, sequenced in a study of blood T cell repertoires in COVID-19. The data were produced by immunoSEQ multiplex PCR, yet TCRdb's version contains in-frame clones alone and is incomplete. The table has 150,000 to 180,000 clones, around 79% seen once; the top ten hold under 2%. Sequences were obtained from peripheral blood. The receptors shown here come from a man older than 75 with acute or convalescent COVID-19.

This clone was observed a handful of times. This chain uses TRBV19 with TRBJ2-2; D unresolved. Germline CDR1 and CDR2: LNHDA and SQIVND (reference sequence). Trimming cost V 6 bases and J 0 bases, with 8 bases left between them. The CDR3 sequence is 14 residues long. This CDR3 reads CASRWAPNTGELFF. The CDR3 DNA follows: TGTGCCAGTAGGTGGGCACCGAACACCGGGGAGCTGTTTTTT.

V gene TRBV11-2 combines with J gene TRBJ1-3; no clear D. Germline V lookup: CDR1 SGHAT, CDR2 FQNNGV. The ends were cut back, 1 base at V and 2 bases at J, with 15 bases in the middle. This CDR3 has 17 amino acids. This CDR3 is CASSLGLHKTPGNTIYF. The CDR3 DNA reads as TGTGCCAGCAGCTTAGGACTACACAAGACCCCTGGAAACACCATATATTTT. Together with reference TRBV11-2 and TRBJ1-3, the CDR3 gives the full variable domain: EAGVAQSPRYKIIEKRQSVAFWCNPISGHATLYWYQQILGQGPKLLIQFQNNGVVDDSQLPKDRFSAERLKGVDSTLKIQPAKLEDSAVYLCASSLGLHKTPGNTIYFGEGSWLTVV.

The J gene is TRBJ1-4, the V gene TRBV29-1; 7 nucleotides align to TRBD1. Germline V CDR1 and CDR2: SQVTM, ANQGSEA. Trimming cost V 4 bases and J 7 bases; bases outside gene matches: 6. This CDR3 comprises 13 residues. Here the CDR3 DNA reads TGCAGCGTTGCGAAAGGGGGCAGTGAAAAACTGTTTTTT. Encoded protein: CSVAKGGSEKLFF.

V usage is TRBV12-3 or TRBV12-4 and J usage is TRBJ2-1; D possibly corresponds to TRBD2 (5 bases). The CDR3 covers 13 residues. The V end was cut by 6 bases, the J end by 3 bases, with 9 bases between. DNA for the CDR3: TGTGCCAGCAGGTGGACTGTCTACAATGAGCAGTTCTTC. Translation gives CASRWTVYNEQFF.

The chain links TRBV18 to TRBJ1-3; TRBD1 might be the D (5 bases). Germline V gives CDR1 KGHSH, CDR2 LQKENI. Deletions cut 5 bases from V and 0 bases from J, with 11 bases between. The CDR3 runs 15 residues. In DNA, the CDR3 is TGTGCCAGCTCATCCAGACAGAGCTCTGGAAACACCATATATTTT. Translation: CASSSRQSSGNTIYF. Complete variable domain (other parts from reference TRBV18 and TRBJ1-3): NAGVMQNPRHLVRRRGQEARLRCSPMKGHSHVYWYRQLPEEGLKFMVYLQKENIIDESGMPKERFSAEFPKEGPSILRIQQVVRGDSAAYFCASSSRQSSGNTIYFGEGSWLTVV.

The chain recombines TRBV5-4 with TRBJ1-6; D gene ambiguous. The V gene's germline CDR1 is SGHNT and CDR2 YYREEE (reference sequence). V was shortened by 2 bases and J by 0 bases, with 6 bases between the two germline ends. The CDR3 extends over 15 amino acids. This chain's CDR3 is CASSFGSSYNSPLHF. As DNA, the CDR3 is TGTGCCAGCAGCTTCGGGAGCTCCTATAATTCACCCCTCCACTTT.

The V call is TRBV19, the J call TRBJ2-5, with 7 nucleotides matching TRBD1. Germline V gene data show CDR1 as LNHDA and CDR2 as SQIVND (reference sequence). This CDR3 is built from 13 residues. Losses at the gene ends were 7 bases for V and 1 base for J; bases not matched to a gene: 3. The CDR3: CASKRGPQETQYF. DNA of the CDR3: TGTGCCAGTAAAAGGGGGCCCCAAGAGACCCAGTACTTC. The full variable domain, with the rest looked up from reference TRBV19 and TRBJ2-5, is DGGITQSPKYLFRKEGQNVTLSCEQNLNHDAMYWYRQDPGQGLRLIYYSQIVNDFQKGDIAEGYSVSREKKESFPLTVTSAQKNPTAFYLCASKRGPQETQYFGPGTRLLVL.

The chain links TRBV18 to TRBJ1-5; 11 bases match TRBD1. CDR1 is KGHSH and CDR2 is LQKENI in the germline V gene. This CDR3 region has 16 residues. Losses at the gene ends were 3 bases for V and 6 bases for J; bases not matched to a gene: 7. CDR3: CASSPSGTGGVQPQHF. Here the CDR3 DNA reads TGTGCCAGCTCACCCTCCGGGACAGGGGGAGTTCAGCCCCAGCATTTT.

The genes are TRBV2 and TRBJ1-2; D gene unclear. CDR1 and CDR2 (germline): SNHLY, FYNNEI. V was pared by 3 bases and J by 3 bases, with 8 bases between. The CDR3 length is 13 residues. This CDR3 is CASSEREYYGYTF. CDR3 coding DNA: TGTGCCAGCAGTGAGCGGGAGTACTATGGCTACACCTTC. The full variable domain, its missing parts supplied by reference TRBV2 and TRBJ1-2, is EPEVTQTPSHQVTQMGQEVILRCVPISNHLYFYWYRQILGQKVEFLVSFYNNEISEKSEIFDDQFSVERPDGSNFTLKIRSTKLEDSAMYFCASSEREYYGYTFGSGTRLTVV.

The chain has TRBV27 and TRBJ2-2; possibly TRBD1 for D (6 bases). The V gene's germline CDR1 is MNHEY and CDR2 SMNVEV (reference sequence). This CDR3 is 12 amino acids long. V lost 4 bases and J lost 6, with 6 bases in between. Here the CDR3 reads CASSYRAGELFF. In DNA, the CDR3 is TGTGCCAGCAGTTACAGGGCCGGGGAGCTGTTTTTT.

This rearrangement joins TRBV27 to TRBJ1-5; unclear D gene. Germline-derived CDR1 and CDR2 are MNHEY and SMNVEV (reference sequence). CDR3 length equals 14 residues. V shed 6 bases and J shed 7 bases, with 16 bases lying between them. CDR3 protein: CASRDEGRGQPQHF. CDR3 sequence (DNA): TGTGCCAGCAGAGATGAAGGGCGAGGGCAGCCCCAGCATTTT.

The rearrangement joins TRBV3-1 (or the pseudogene TRBV3-2) to TRBJ2-5; 8 bases line up with TRBD1. The length of the CDR3 is 17 residues. Per germline, CDR1 LGHDT and CDR2 YNNKEL (reference sequence). The V segment lost 2 bases and the J segment 5 bases; nucleotides outside the gene matches: 13. CDR3 sequence: CASSQYLPTGAGETQYF. CDR3 nucleotide sequence: TGTGCCAGCAGCCAATACCTTCCGACAGGGGCCGGTGAGACCCAGTACTTC.

The chain links TRBV11-1 to TRBJ2-1, with 7 nucleotides matching TRBD2. The trim removed 4 bases at V and 3 bases at J, leaving 6 bases unmatched. This CDR3 has 15 residues. In germline, CDR1 is SGHAT, CDR2 FQDESV (reference sequence). CDR3 sequence: CASSSAGTIYNEQFF. The CDR3 region has the DNA TGTGCCAGCAGCTCAGCCGGGACTATCTACAATGAGCAGTTCTTC.

V and J are TRBV10-1 and TRBJ2-1, with 8 bases identical to TRBD2. V lost 0 bases to trimming and J lost 3 bases; unmatched junction nucleotides: 1. Germline-derived CDR1 and CDR2 are WNHNN and SYGVQD (reference sequence). This CDR3 has 15 residues. The CDR3 region has the DNA TGCGCCAGCAGTGAGTCGAGCGGGGGCTACAATGAGCAGTTCTTC. It yields the protein CASSESSGGYNEQFF.

The V call is TRBV10-3, the J call TRBJ1-1, with 9 bases identical to TRBD1. This CDR3 is built from 14 residues. J gave up 1 base and V 6 bases, and 3 bases lay outside the gene matches. Germline assignment: CDR1 ENHRY and CDR2 SYGVKD. CDR3: CAIRNRGQNTEAFF. DNA of the CDR3: TGTGCCATCAGGAACAGGGGGCAGAACACTGAAGCTTTCTTT.

The V and J genes are TRBV6-5 and TRBJ2-3; possibly TRBD1 for D (6 bases). Germline CDR1 and CDR2: MNHEY and SVGAGI. The germline V and J ends were trimmed by 6 bases and 4 bases, with 17 bases remaining between them. The CDR3 runs 15 residues. In nucleotides, the CDR3 is TGTGCCAGCAGGCCCGACGGGACAAGGCCAGATACGCAGTATTTT. Amino acids: CASRPDGTRPDTQYF.

J is TRBJ1-4 and V is TRBV10-3; D remains ambiguous. This CDR3 is 11 amino acids long. V was trimmed by 10 bases and J by 4 bases, leaving 7 bases between them. Germline CDR1 ENHRY, CDR2 SYGVKD. CDR3 sequence reads: CATGRNEKLFF. CDR3 nucleotide sequence: TGTGCCACGGGTCGTAATGAAAAACTGTTTTTT.

The chain is built from TRBV18 and TRBJ2-2; 8 positions agree with TRBD2. This CDR3 spans 16 amino acids. With 1 base clipped from V and 2 bases from J, the junction kept 3 bases outside the gene matches. CDR1 and CDR2 from the germline V gene are KGHSH and LQKENI. CDR3 DNA sequence: TGTGCCAGCTCACCACTGCGGGGGGCCAACACCGGGGAGCTGTTTTTT. It codes for CASSPLRGANTGELFF.

As regards this clone: One end of the junction varies from germline; a read error may be responsible. The V gene is TRBV19, the J gene TRBJ1-2, with D unresolved. CDR1 and CDR2 from the germline V gene are LNHDA and SQIVND (reference sequence). There are 14 residues in the CDR3. In DNA form, the CDR3 reads TGTGCCAGTAGTAAACCCGGAGTGGACTATGACTACACCTTC. It is translated as CASSKPGVDYDYTF.

CDR3 bases: TGTGCCAGCAGCTTGGATCCCAGGGTCTCCTACAATGAGCAGTTCTTC. Residues: CASSLDPRVSYNEQFF. This chain links TRBV5-5 with TRBJ2-1; tentative D call: TRBD1 (5 bases). CDR3 length equals 16 residues. The germline V gene encodes CDR1 SGHKS and CDR2 YYEKEE (reference sequence). Trimming removed 0 bases from V and 0 bases from J, with 10 bases in between.

In DNA form, the CDR3 reads TGCGCCAGCAGCCCGCTGACTAGCGGGGTCTACAATGAGCAGTTCTTC. Amino acid sequence: CASSPLTSGVYNEQFF. The chain carries TRBV5-1 and TRBJ2-1; the match to TRBD2 covers 11 bases. In germline, CDR1 is SGHRS, CDR2 YFSETQ. The CDR3 sequence is 16 residues long. Trimming took 4 bases from V and 3 from J; bases not matched to a gene: 6.

The V and J genes are TRBV3-1 (or the pseudogene TRBV3-2) and TRBJ2-1, with D perhaps matching TRBD2 (6 bases). The CDR3 sequence is 15 residues long. Germline CDR1 and CDR2: LGHDT and YNNKEL (reference sequence). Trimming removed 3 bases from V and 2 bases from J, with 11 bases in between. CDR3 sequence (DNA): TGTGCCAGCAGCCACCTCGCGGGGACCTACAATGAGCAGTTCTTC. Its translation is CASSHLAGTYNEQFF.

This clone was observed a single time. The chain links TRBV30 to TRBJ1-5, with D possibly matching TRBD1 (5 bases). Germline CDR1 is GTSNPN and CDR2 is SVGIG (reference sequence). Between the trimmed V and J ends, which lost 2 bases and 11 bases, there was a span of 16 bases. The CDR3 contains 13 residues. CDR3: CAWSPGGNQAQHF. In nucleotides, the CDR3 is TGTGCCTGGAGTCCCGGGGGTAATCAAGCCCAGCATTTT.

The chain employs TRBV11-3 and TRBJ1-1; D perhaps matches TRBD1 (6 bases). Germline V gives CDR1 SGHNT, CDR2 YENEEA. This CDR3 is 13 amino acids long. Trimming removed 8 bases at V and 6 bases at J, with 16 bases between. CDR3 sequence (DNA): TGTGCCAGCCGGGGGGGGCAGGGCGCTGAAGCTTTCTTT. Translated: CASRGGQGAEAFF.

This chain connects TRBV6-2 or TRBV6-3 to TRBJ1-5; 7 bases line up with TRBD1. With 5 bases clipped from V and 5 bases from J, the junction kept 6 bases outside the gene matches. This CDR3 contains 14 residues. Looked up from germline, CDR1 is MNHEY and CDR2 is SVGEGT. CDR3: CASSRQGLHQPQHF. The CDR3 DNA reads as TGTGCCAGCAGTCGACAGGGCTTGCATCAGCCCCAGCATTTT.

The rearrangement links TRBV11-2 to TRBJ1-1; D may be TRBD1 (5 bases). CDR3 length equals 15 residues. Germline loops: CDR1 SGHAT, CDR2 FQNNGV. Trimming took off 5 bases at V and 1 base at J, with 14 bases between the two ends. The CDR3 coding sequence is TGTGCCAGCAGCCCCGGTAGCGGGGCGAACACTGAAGCTTTCTTT. It codes for CASSPGSGANTEAFF.